The 10 T cell receptor beta chains listed next were all sequenced from one sample in a study of shared clonotypes between healthy human individuals. Only in-frame clones appear in the TCRdb table, and some are missing; sequencing was by immunoSEQ multiplex PCR. The table includes about 92,000 clones, roughly 45% detected once. Sequenced sample: PBMCs. All receptors derive from a woman aged 35 to 49 in good health. Some clones in this sample may be carry-over from other donors' samples.

This clone has a count of ten or more. This chain uses TRBV11-2 with TRBJ2-5; D gene uncertain. Trimming left V 2 bases short and J 1 base short, with 11 bases between. The CDR3 totals 15 residues. Germline CDR1 SGHAT, CDR2 FQNNGV. The CDR3 here is CASSLMSHPQETQYF. DNA for the CDR3: TGTGCCAGCAGCTTAATGTCGCACCCCCAAGAGACCCAGTACTTC.

This clone was observed a few times. The chain links TRBV28 to TRBJ2-5; 9 positions match TRBD1. Trimming at V came to 6 bases and at J to 4 bases, leaving 9 bases not matched to a gene. Germline V gene data show CDR1 as MDHEN and CDR2 as SYDVKM. The CDR3 extends over 15 amino acids. The CDR3 nucleotides read TGTGCCAGCAGACCGGGACAGGGAAGCGGAGAGACCCAGTACTTC. Translation: CASRPGQGSGETQYF.

This clone occurred once. The V call is TRBV30, the J call TRBJ2-2; 10 bases are shared with TRBD1. Trimming took 3 bases from V and 8 from J; bases not matched to a gene: 9. CDR3 length: 15 amino acids. Germline CDR1 GTSNPN, CDR2 SVGIG (reference sequence). In DNA form, the CDR3 reads TGTGCCTGGAGCACCGGGACAGGGGTGACAGGGGAGCTGTTTTTT. It translates to CAWSTGTGVTGELFF.

The chain joins TRBV9 to TRBJ1-1, with 7 bases that match TRBD1. Unmatched junction bases numbered 9, after V lost 4 bases and J lost 6 bases. The germline V gene has CDR1 SGDLS and CDR2 YYNGEE. CDR3 length equals 14 residues. The CDR3 region has the DNA TGTGCCAGCAGCTCACGACAGGGTGGGGCTGAAGCTTTCTTT. This encodes CASSSRQGGAEAFF.

This clone has more than one count but fewer than ten. The chain links TRBV6-5 to TRBJ2-7; D is possibly TRBD2 (6 bases). CDR3 size: 14 residues. In germline, CDR1 is MNHEY, CDR2 SVGAGI. Trimming removed 6 bases from V and 2 bases from J, with 14 bases in between. CDR3 in DNA: TGTGCCAGCAGCCCATCGGGACTCGCCTACGAGCAGTACTTC. Translating gives CASSPSGLAYEQYF.

Ten or more counts support this clone. The chain is built from TRBV15 and TRBJ2-2, with TRBD1 matching over 8 bases. CDR1 is LNHNV, CDR2 YYDKDF, per germline (reference sequence). The V and J ends lost 9 bases and 0 bases, in that order; junction bases with no gene match: 6. CDR3 size: 15 residues. The CDR3 region is CATETGASNTGELFF. The CDR3, as DNA: TGTGCCACGGAGACAGGGGCCTCGAACACCGGGGAGCTGTTTTTT.

The gene calls are TRBV28 and TRBJ2-1, with 7 bases lining up with TRBD2. Germline CDR1 MDHEN, CDR2 SYDVKM. The CDR3 loop spans 11 amino acids. V was pared by 8 bases and J by 9 bases, with 4 bases of the junction left unmatched. DNA for the CDR3: TGTGCCAGCCGGGGGGAGACTGAGCAGTTCTTC. It translates to CASRGETEQFF.

V usage is TRBV7-9 and J usage is TRBJ2-1, with D possibly being TRBD1 (6 bases). The CDR3 consists of 15 residues. Germline CDR1 SEHNR, CDR2 FQNEAQ (reference sequence). V gave up 5 bases and J gave up 9 bases, with 20 bases separating them. The chain's CDR3 is CASSRPGQGWGEQFF. The CDR3 region has the DNA TGTGCCAGCAGCCGTCCGGGGCAGGGGTGGGGTGAGCAGTTCTTC. The full variable domain, its missing parts supplied by reference TRBV7-9 and TRBJ2-1, is DTGVSQNPRHKITKRGQNVTFRCDPISEHNRLYWYRQTLGQGPEFLTYFQNEAQLEKSRLLSDRFSAERPKGSFSTLEIQRTEQGDSAMYLCASSRPGQGWGEQFFGPGTRLTVL.

A few counts support this clone. The J gene is TRBJ2-7, the V gene TRBV2, with 10 bases fitting TRBD1. Germline V lookup: CDR1 SNHLY, CDR2 FYNNEI. This CDR3 spans 17 amino acids. Trimming removed 6 bases from V and 6 bases from J; junction bases left unmatched: 17. Here the CDR3 reads CASRARDRGSPQSEQYF. CDR3 DNA: TGTGCCAGCAGGGCCCGGGACAGGGGTTCTCCGCAGTCCGAGCAGTACTTC.

This clone has only one observation. V gene TRBV29-1 combines with J gene TRBJ1-3; D unresolved. The V end lost 7 bases, the J end lost 0 bases, and 10 bases lay between the germline ends. Germline V gene data show CDR1 as SQVTM and CDR2 as ANQGSEA. This CDR3 is built from 13 residues. CDR3 DNA: TGCAGCGCCGGTCACAGCTCTGGAAACACCATATATTTT. It yields the protein CSAGHSSGNTIYF.